This entry features one TCR beta chain sequence. Its target is not known. These data originate in a study of post-analysis software for immune sequencing data. Whole-study findings and limits: Controls showed lower frequencies than patients for a few TRBV segments, and TRBV5-6, TRBV5-1 and TRBV20-1 were among these. Strong same-batch co-clustering of samples appeared with F measure clustering.

Sequencing libraries made from TCR beta cDNA carried unique molecular identifiers. TCRdb recomputed calls from the PCR reads with MiXCR, one row per CDR3 protein. The data contain roughly 150,000 distinct CDR3 sequences, around 36% of them singletons. This CDR3 comprises 13 residues. The V and J ends lost 0 bases and 6 bases respectively, with 9 bases between them. Germline assignment: CDR1 SGHDN and CDR2 FVKESK. The material sequenced was blood, taken after autologous hematopoietic stem cell transplantation. This chain links TRBV14 with TRBJ2-7; D is undetermined. This receptor was taken from a girl aged 10 to 17 with multiple sclerosis. In nucleotides, the CDR3 is TGTGCCAGCAGCCAAGAGCTCAGCTCCGAGCAGTACTTC. Its translation: CASSQELSSEQYF.